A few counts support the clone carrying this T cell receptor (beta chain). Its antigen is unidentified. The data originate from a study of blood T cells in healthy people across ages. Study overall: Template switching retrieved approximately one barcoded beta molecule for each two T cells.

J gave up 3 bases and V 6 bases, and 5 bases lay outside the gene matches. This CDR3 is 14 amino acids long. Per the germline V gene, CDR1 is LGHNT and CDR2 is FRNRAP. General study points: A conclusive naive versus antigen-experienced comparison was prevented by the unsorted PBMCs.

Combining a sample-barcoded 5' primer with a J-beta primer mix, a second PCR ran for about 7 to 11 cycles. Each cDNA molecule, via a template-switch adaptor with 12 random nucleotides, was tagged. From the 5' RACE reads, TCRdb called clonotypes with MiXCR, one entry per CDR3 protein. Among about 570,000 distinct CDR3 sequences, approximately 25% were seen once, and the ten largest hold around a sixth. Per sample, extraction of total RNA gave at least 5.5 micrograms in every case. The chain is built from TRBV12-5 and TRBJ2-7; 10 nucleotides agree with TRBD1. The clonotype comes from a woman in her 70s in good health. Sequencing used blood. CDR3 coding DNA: TGTGCTAGTGGCTGGACAGGGGGTCGCTACGAGCAGTACTTC. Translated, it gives CASGWTGGRYEQYF.